Listed here is a single T cell receptor beta chain. TCRdb's copy holds only in-frame clones and misses some; the assay was immunoSEQ multiplex PCR. Here the sample spans approximately 120,000 clones, 85% to 90% being singletons. The CDR3 extends over 14 amino acids. Trimming at V came to 4 bases and at J to 2 bases, leaving 5 bases not matched to a gene. Germline CDR1 and CDR2: LGHDT and YNNKEL (reference sequence). These data belong to a study of blood T cell repertoires in COVID-19. About the study: In each case, the material was cDNA or gDNA derived from T cells, B-cell-depleted T cells, or PBMCs.

The V gene is TRBV3-1 (or the pseudogene TRBV3-2), the J gene TRBJ2-7, with 7 bases lining up with TRBD1. The sample consisted of peripheral blood. The receptor comes from a human donor in a cohort sampled during active COVID-19. CDR3 nucleotide sequence: TGTGCCAGCAGCCTTCAGCAGGGGGCCTACGAGCAGTACTTC. Translating gives CASSLQQGAYEQYF.